Following are 30 T cell receptor beta chains from one sample sequenced in a study of Ad26.COV2.S vaccination and SARS-CoV-2 variants. Profiled with immunoSEQ multiplex PCR; TCRdb holds only in-frame clones, not every one. Of approximately 97,000 clones listed, 80% are singletons. The sequenced sample was peripheral blood, obtained after recovery from COVID-19. The source of these receptors is a human donor who had recovered from COVID-19.

The CDR3 reads CASSEVRWPPHNEQFF. The CDR3 DNA reads as TGTGCCAGCAGTGAAGTTAGGTGGCCTCCCCACAATGAGCAGTTCTTC. The chain combines TRBV6-1 with TRBJ2-1, with D hard to call. Deletions cut 1 base from V and 5 bases from J, with 15 bases between. This CDR3 spans 16 amino acids. Germline V gene data show CDR1 as MNHNS and CDR2 as SASEGT.

This chain connects TRBV27 to TRBJ2-2; D is unclear. V dropped 5 bases and J dropped 0 bases, with 4 bases sitting between them. CDR1 and CDR2 (germline): MNHEY, SMNVEV (reference sequence). The CDR3 loop spans 13 amino acids. The CDR3 region has the DNA TGTGCCAGCAGTCTTACGAACACCGGGGAGCTGTTTTTT. Translation gives CASSLTNTGELFF.

The chain uses TRBV27 and TRBJ1-1; D unclear. The CDR3 sequence is 14 residues long. Germline lookup yields CDR1 MNHEY and CDR2 SMNVEV (reference sequence). V dropped 4 bases and J dropped 3 bases, with 12 bases sitting between them. CDR3 bases: TGTGCCAGCAGTTCGGAGAGTAGGTACACTGAAGCTTTCTTT. This sequence encodes CASSSESRYTEAFF.

The sample holds one count of this clone. V usage is TRBV3-1 (or the pseudogene TRBV3-2) and J usage is TRBJ2-7; D gene uncertain. The CDR3 consists of 14 residues. V lost 3 bases and J 2 bases, leaving 11 bases between the germline ends. Germline V gene lookup returns CDR1 LGHDT and CDR2 YNNKEL (reference sequence). CDR3 protein: CASSHTEITYEQYF. In DNA form, the CDR3 reads TGTGCCAGCAGCCACACAGAGATTACCTACGAGCAGTACTTC.

The chain recombines TRBV7-9 with TRBJ2-7; D not resolved. Trimming removed 5 bases from V and 5 bases from J, with 7 bases in between. This CDR3 comprises 11 residues. The germline CDR1 and CDR2 sequences are SEHNR and FQNEAQ (reference sequence). CDR3 sequence reads: CASSPVHEQYF. The CDR3 bases are TGTGCCAGCAGCCCGGTCCACGAGCAGTACTTC. The whole variable domain, remainder taken from reference TRBV7-9 and TRBJ2-7, is DTGVSQNPRHKITKRGQNVTFRCDPISEHNRLYWYRQTLGQGPEFLTYFQNEAQLEKSRLLSDRFSAERPKGSFSTLEIQRTEQGDSAMYLCASSPVHEQYFGPGTRLTVT.

The rearrangement uses TRBV4-1 and TRBJ2-3; D might be TRBD1 or TRBD2, each matching 6 bases. Germline CDR1 reads MGHRA; CDR2 reads YSYEKL. The CDR3 loop spans 16 amino acids. Deletions cut 1 base from V and 1 base from J, with 12 bases between. The CDR3 region has the DNA TGCGCCAGCAGCCAAGGGTACAGGGAGGGCACAGATACGCAGTATTTT. Protein: CASSQGYREGTDTQYF.

The chain uses TRBV11-3 and TRBJ2-1, with 15 bases lining up with TRBD2. Germline V gene lookup returns CDR1 SGHNT and CDR2 YENEEA. Trimming removed 5 bases from V and 9 bases from J; junction bases left unmatched: 5. This CDR3 is 15 amino acids long. The CDR3 is CASSPGLAGGLEQFF. In nucleotides, the CDR3 is TGTGCCAGCAGCCCCGGACTAGCGGGGGGGCTTGAGCAGTTCTTC.

This clone was recorded only once. This rearrangement joins TRBV5-1 to TRBJ2-2, with 7 nucleotides matching TRBD2. From germline, CDR1 is SGHRS and CDR2 YFSETQ. With V trimmed by 7 bases and J by 0 bases, 6 bases remained unmatched. There are 15 residues in the CDR3. The chain's CDR3 is CASSRGGSNTGELFF. The CDR3 DNA reads as TGCGCCAGCTCCCGCGGGGGATCGAACACCGGGGAGCTGTTTTTT.

This chain joins TRBV5-1 and TRBJ2-7; D is unresolved. Deletions cut 0 bases from V and 1 base from J, with 8 bases between. Germline-derived CDR1 and CDR2 are SGHRS and YFSETQ. The CDR3 has 14 residues. The CDR3 DNA reads as TGCGCCAGCAGCTTGGTAGGTCGATCCTACGAGCAGTACTTC. Its protein product is CASSLVGRSYEQYF.

The CDR3 DNA reads TGTGCCAGTACTCACGGACTAGCGGGCACAGATACGCAGTATTTT. It translates to CASTHGLAGTDTQYF. This chain uses TRBV19 with TRBJ2-3; 10 positions agree with TRBD2. The trim removed 7 bases at V and 1 base at J, leaving 5 bases unmatched. Germline V gene sequence: CDR1 LNHDA, CDR2 SQIVND (reference sequence). This CDR3 is built from 15 residues.

V and J are TRBV5-1 and TRBJ2-7; D unresolved. Looked up from germline, CDR1 is SGHRS and CDR2 is YFSETQ. This CDR3 spans 13 amino acids. V lost 5 bases and J 6 bases, leaving 15 bases between the germline ends. CDR3 DNA sequence: TGCGCCAGCAGTAAGGAAGTTTCCGGCGAGCAGTACTTC. This translates into CASSKEVSGEQYF. Based on the CDR3 plus reference TRBV5-1 and TRBJ2-7, the full variable domain is KAGVTQTPRYLIKTRGQQVTLSCSPISGHRSVSWYQQTPGQGLQFLFEYFSETQRNKGNFPGRFSGRQFSNSRSEMNVSTLELGDSALYLCASSKEVSGEQYFGPGTRLTVT.

This clone showed up many times. The chain joins TRBV5-4 to TRBJ2-5, with TRBD2 as a possible D gene (5 bases). In germline, CDR1 is SGHNT, CDR2 YYREEE (reference sequence). This CDR3 region has 12 residues. The ends were cut back, 1 base at V and 5 bases at J, with 6 bases in the middle. CDR3 bases: TGTGCCAGCAGCTTGTCGGGGGAGACCCAGTACTTC. Amino acids: CASSLSGETQYF.

The chain links TRBV2 to TRBJ2-5, with 7 bases that match TRBD2. J lost 1 base, V lost 7 bases, and 6 bases had no gene match. The germline CDR1 and CDR2 sequences are SNHLY and FYNNEI. The CDR3 is made up of 14 amino acids. CDR3 sequence reads: CASTDGGSQETQYF. CDR3 DNA: TGTGCCAGCACCGACGGGGGGTCCCAAGAGACCCAGTACTTC.

This clone has a single count. The gene calls are TRBV11-2 and TRBJ2-7, with a weak D call TRBD2 (5 bases). Germline lookup yields CDR1 SGHAT and CDR2 FQNNGV. Trimming took off 0 bases at V and 3 bases at J, with 9 bases between the two ends. The CDR3 totals 14 residues. The CDR3 sequence is CASSLDDEGYEQYF. CDR3 nucleotides: TGTGCCAGCAGCTTAGATGACGAGGGCTACGAGCAGTACTTC.

The CDR3 protein is CASSLSAGKADTQYF. CDR3 coding DNA: TGTGCCAGCAGCTTGAGTGCAGGGAAGGCAGATACGCAGTATTTT. V gene TRBV5-5 combines with J gene TRBJ2-3, with D tentatively TRBD1 (5 bases). The CDR3 spans 15 residues. Trimming cost V 1 base and J 4 bases, with 13 bases left between them. Germline assignment: CDR1 SGHKS and CDR2 YYEKEE (reference sequence).

This clone was counted a single time. V and J are TRBV12-5 and TRBJ1-6; a possible D gene is TRBD1 (5 bases). The CDR3 has 16 amino acids. Germline-derived CDR1 and CDR2 are LGHNT and FRNRAP. V was shortened by 1 base and J by 9 bases, with 16 bases between the two germline ends. The CDR3, as DNA: TGTGCTAGTGGTTTGGACGCATGGGAGGGGACTTCACCCCTCCACTTT. Amino acids: CASGLDAWEGTSPLHF.

V gene TRBV3-1 (or the pseudogene TRBV3-2) combines with J gene TRBJ1-3, with 7 bases that match TRBD1. The CDR3 runs 16 residues. Germline V gives CDR1 LGHDT, CDR2 YNNKEL (reference sequence). V was clipped by 4 bases and J by 0 bases; unmatched bases: 6. The CDR3, as DNA: TGTGCCAGCAGCCCGACAGGGTGGAGCTCTGGAAACACCATATATTTT. Protein product: CASSPTGWSSGNTIYF.

V is TRBV29-1 and J is TRBJ1-2, with 9 bases aligning to TRBD1. Germline CDR1 SQVTM, CDR2 ANQGSEA. This CDR3 spans 15 amino acids. The trim removed 7 bases at V and 5 bases at J, leaving 14 bases unmatched. The CDR3 nucleotides read TGCAGCGAACGCGGGACAGGGCTTGATATTTATGGCTACACCTTC. Encoded protein: CSERGTGLDIYGYTF.

The chain combines TRBV3-1 (or the pseudogene TRBV3-2) with TRBJ2-1, with D perhaps TRBD1 or TRBD2 (6 bases each). The CDR3 is made up of 15 amino acids. CDR1 and CDR2 from the germline V gene are LGHDT and YNNKEL (reference sequence). The germline V and J ends were trimmed by 5 bases and 5 bases, with 16 bases remaining between them. The CDR3 is CASSSRGHGDNEQFF. CDR3 coding DNA: TGTGCCAGCAGCTCCCGGGGGCATGGAGACAATGAGCAGTTCTTC.

V gene TRBV7-7 combines with J gene TRBJ2-5, with D uncertain. This CDR3 contains 14 residues. The germline V gene has CDR1 SSHAT and CDR2 FNYEAQ (reference sequence). V lost 1 base, J lost 2 bases, and 8 bases lay in between. The CDR3 here is CASSLGPSQETQYF. The CDR3 DNA reads as TGTGCCAGCAGCTTAGGACCATCACAAGAGACCCAGTACTTC.

This rearrangement joins TRBV18 to TRBJ2-1; no reliable D call. The CDR3 is 12 amino acids. Germline-derived CDR1 and CDR2 are KGHSH and LQKENI. V was pared by 3 bases and J by 6 bases, with 6 bases between. The CDR3 sequence: CASSPTLNEQFF. The CDR3 coding sequence is TGTGCCAGCTCACCTACTCTCAATGAGCAGTTCTTC.

The rearrangement joins TRBV4-1 to TRBJ1-5; D is possibly TRBD1 (6 bases). This CDR3 is built from 14 residues. With 5 bases removed from V and 6 bases from J, the gap between germline ends came to 14 bases. Germline values: CDR1 MGHRA, CDR2 YSYEKL. The DNA for the CDR3 is TGCGCCAGCAGCGCCCCCGGGGACATTCAGCCCCAGCATTTT. This sequence encodes CASSAPGDIQPQHF.

J is TRBJ2-3 and V is TRBV5-4; the match to TRBD2 covers 11 bases. Losses at the gene ends were 2 bases for V and 2 bases for J; bases not matched to a gene: 4. The CDR3 spans 16 residues. Germline CDR1 and CDR2: SGHNT and YYREEE (reference sequence). The CDR3 reads CASSLKTSGDTDTQYF. The CDR3 bases are TGTGCCAGCAGCTTAAAGACTAGCGGGGACACAGATACGCAGTATTTT. Based on the CDR3 plus reference TRBV5-4 and TRBJ2-3, the full variable domain is ETGVTQSPTHLIKTRGQQVTLRCSSQSGHNTVSWYQQALGQGPQFIFQYYREEENGRGNFPPRFSGLQFPNYSSELNVNALELDDSALYLCASSLKTSGDTDTQYFGPGTRLTVL.

In its sample, this clone was seen many times. The rearrangement links TRBV7-2 to TRBJ1-1; D uncertain. CDR3 length: 13 residues. Trimming took off 2 bases at V and 1 base at J, with 5 bases between the two ends. Germline loops: CDR1 SGHTA, CDR2 FQGNSA. The CDR3 loop reads CASSLRRNTEAFF. CDR3 nucleotides: TGTGCCAGCAGCTTAAGGAGGAACACTGAAGCTTTCTTT.

The genes are TRBV6-5 and TRBJ1-6; D is undetermined. Trimming took 6 bases from V and 7 from J, leaving 10 bases between them. The CDR3 loop spans 13 amino acids. The germline V gene has CDR1 MNHEY and CDR2 SVGAGI. The CDR3 sequence is CASRGPRNSPLHF. CDR3 nucleotide sequence: TGTGCCAGCAGAGGACCGAGAAATTCACCCCTCCACTTT.

This clone came up a few times. CDR3 region: CASSQDVAGGGTDTQYF. The CDR3 DNA reads TGTGCCAGCAGCCAAGATGTAGCGGGGGGGGGCACAGATACGCAGTATTTT. The rearrangement joins TRBV4-2 to TRBJ2-3; 11 nucleotides match TRBD2. The J segment lost 1 base and the V segment lost 0 bases, leaving 3 bases of the junction unmatched. Germline CDR1 LGHNA, CDR2 YNFKEQ. The CDR3 has 17 amino acids.

The chain links TRBV2 to TRBJ2-2; D perhaps matches TRBD1 (6 bases). V gave up 6 bases and J gave up 3 bases, with 11 bases separating them. The length of the CDR3 is 14 residues. In germline, CDR1 is SNHLY, CDR2 FYNNEI. The CDR3 reads CASRTSGDTGELFF. Written as DNA, the CDR3 is TGTGCCAGCAGAACCTCAGGGGACACCGGGGAGCTGTTTTTT.

The CDR3 DNA is TGTGCCAGCAGTTACGGGGCGGGACAGGGCAGGGGCTACACCTTC. Translating it yields CASSYGAGQGRGYTF. The V gene is TRBV6-5, the J gene TRBJ1-2, with 9 bases lining up with TRBD1. Losses at the gene ends were 2 bases for V and 8 bases for J; bases not matched to a gene: 9. In germline, CDR1 is MNHEY, CDR2 SVGAGI. This CDR3 comprises 15 residues.

The chain employs TRBV6-1 and TRBJ2-7; D not certain. The CDR3 is 12 amino acids. The ends were cut back, 3 bases at V and 5 bases at J, with 8 bases in the middle. The germline CDR1 and CDR2 sequences are MNHNS and SASEGT. The CDR3 nucleotides read TGTGCCAGCAGTGAGTCGTTTGACGAGCAGTACTTC. Amino acids: CASSESFDEQYF.

The V gene is TRBV19, the J gene TRBJ2-7; maybe TRBD1 (7 bases). With 8 bases removed from V and 3 bases from J, the gap between germline ends came to 17 bases. CDR1 LNHDA and CDR2 SQIVND come from the germline V gene (reference sequence). CDR3 length equals 14 residues. The CDR3 protein is CASGRPGGGYEQYF. CDR3 bases: TGTGCCAGTGGAAGGCCAGGGGGAGGCTACGAGCAGTACTTC.